One T cell receptor beta chain is described in this entry. Its antigen is as yet unknown. This entry comes from a study of OX40 agonist ivuxolimab in advanced cancers. Study details: Averaging 60 years in age, with a range of roughly 20 to 90, the cohort was more than 75% male.

The germline V gene has CDR1 LNHDA and CDR2 SQIVND (reference sequence). V gave up 5 bases and J gave up 4 bases, with 18 bases separating them. The CDR3 totals 15 residues. Study-wide results and limits: Low normalized clonal expansion also occurred in some nonresponding patients. In the 0.1 to 3.0 mg/kg range, CD4+ and CD8+ blood T cells had expanded clonally by week 6. Among the lowest levels of clonal expansion were found in partial responders at 0.1-3.0 mg/kg.

TCRdb's table, derived via immunoSEQ multiplex PCR, lists solely in-frame clones and lacks some. Of tens of thousands of clones listed, almost 90% are singletons. This chain links TRBV19 with TRBJ2-7; D is perhaps TRBD1 or TRBD2 (5 bases each). Material: CD4+ or CD8+ T cells sorted from blood, obtained in a trial of the OX40 agonist ivuxolimab. This TCR was recovered from an adult with an advanced solid tumor such as melanoma, head and neck, liver or kidney cancer. The CDR3 DNA reads as TGTGCCAGTAGTCCCCCGGGACGAAGTTCGTACGAGCAGTACTTC. Amino acid sequence: CASSPPGRSSYEQYF.